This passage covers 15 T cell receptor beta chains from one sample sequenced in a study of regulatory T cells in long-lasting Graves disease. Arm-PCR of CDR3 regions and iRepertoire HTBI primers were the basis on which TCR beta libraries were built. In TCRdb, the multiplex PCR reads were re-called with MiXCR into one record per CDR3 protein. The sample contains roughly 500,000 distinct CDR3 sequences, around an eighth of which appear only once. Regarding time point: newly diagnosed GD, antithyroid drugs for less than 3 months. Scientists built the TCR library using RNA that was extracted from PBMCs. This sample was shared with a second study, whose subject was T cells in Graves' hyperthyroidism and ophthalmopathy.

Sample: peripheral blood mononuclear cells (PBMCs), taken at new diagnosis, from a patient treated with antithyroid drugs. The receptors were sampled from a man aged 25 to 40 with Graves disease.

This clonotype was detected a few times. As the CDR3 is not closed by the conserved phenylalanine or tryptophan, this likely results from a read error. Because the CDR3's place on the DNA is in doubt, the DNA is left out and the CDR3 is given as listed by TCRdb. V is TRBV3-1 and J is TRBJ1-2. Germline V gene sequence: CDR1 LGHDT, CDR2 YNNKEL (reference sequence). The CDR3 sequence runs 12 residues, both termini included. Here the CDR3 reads CASSQDGRKYRI.

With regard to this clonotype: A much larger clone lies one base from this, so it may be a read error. The CDR3 sequence: CASSTGTSGASEQFF. The CDR3 DNA sequence: TGTGCCAGCAGCACCGGGACTAGCGGGGCGAGTGAGCAGTTCTTC. The rearrangement links TRBV7-3 to TRBJ2-1; TRBD2 aligns across 13 bases. The J segment lost 9 bases and the V segment lost 5 bases, leaving 7 bases of the junction unmatched. The CDR3 runs 15 residues. Looked up from germline, CDR1 is SGHTA and CDR2 is FQGTGA.

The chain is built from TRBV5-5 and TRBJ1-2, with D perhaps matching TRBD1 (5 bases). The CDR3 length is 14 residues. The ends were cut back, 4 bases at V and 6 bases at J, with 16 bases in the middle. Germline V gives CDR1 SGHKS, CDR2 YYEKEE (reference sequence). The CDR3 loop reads CASSGDRPPDGYTF. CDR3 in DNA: TGTGCCAGCAGCGGGGACCGCCCGCCCGATGGCTACACCTTC.

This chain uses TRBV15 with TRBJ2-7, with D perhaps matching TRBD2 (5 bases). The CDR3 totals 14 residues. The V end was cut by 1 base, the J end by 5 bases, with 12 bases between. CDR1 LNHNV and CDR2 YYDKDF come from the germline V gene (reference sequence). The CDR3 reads CATSRGAVRDEQYF. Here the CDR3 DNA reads TGTGCCACCAGCAGAGGAGCGGTCCGCGACGAGCAGTACTTC. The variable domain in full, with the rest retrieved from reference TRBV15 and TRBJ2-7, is DAMVIQNPRYQVTQFGKPVTLSCSQTLNHNVMYWYQQKSSQAPKLLFHYYDKDFNNEADTPDNFQSRRPNTSFCFLDIRSPGLGDTAMYLCATSRGAVRDEQYFGPGTRLTVT.

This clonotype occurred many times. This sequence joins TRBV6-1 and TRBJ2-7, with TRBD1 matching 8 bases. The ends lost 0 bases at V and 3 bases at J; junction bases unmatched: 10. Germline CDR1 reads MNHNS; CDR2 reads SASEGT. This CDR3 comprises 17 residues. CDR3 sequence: CASSEAPNRGVFYEQYF. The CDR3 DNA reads TGTGCCAGCAGTGAAGCCCCAAACAGGGGGGTCTTCTACGAGCAGTACTTC.

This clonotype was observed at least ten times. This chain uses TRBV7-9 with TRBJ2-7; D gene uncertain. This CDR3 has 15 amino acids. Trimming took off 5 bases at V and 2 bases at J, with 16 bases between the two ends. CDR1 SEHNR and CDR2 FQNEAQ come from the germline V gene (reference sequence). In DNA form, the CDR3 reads TGTGCCAGCAGCCCGACCATTTTTGGACCCTACGAGCAGTACTTC. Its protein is CASSPTIFGPYEQYF.

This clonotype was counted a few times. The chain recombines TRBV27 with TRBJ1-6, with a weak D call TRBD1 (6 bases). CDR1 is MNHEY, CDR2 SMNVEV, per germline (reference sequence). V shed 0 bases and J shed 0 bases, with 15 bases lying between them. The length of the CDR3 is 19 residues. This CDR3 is CASSLSGAGGSSYNSPLHF. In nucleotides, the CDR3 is TGTGCCAGCAGTTTATCGGGGGCAGGCGGTAGCTCCTATAATTCACCCCTCCACTTT.

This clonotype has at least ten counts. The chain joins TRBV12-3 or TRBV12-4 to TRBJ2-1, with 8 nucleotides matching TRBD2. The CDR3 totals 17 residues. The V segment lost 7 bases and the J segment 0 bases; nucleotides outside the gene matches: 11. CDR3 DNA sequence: TGTGCCAGCACCCCCCGGGAGGGGCAGAGCTCCTACAATGAGCAGTTCTTC. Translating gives CASTPREGQSSYNEQFF.

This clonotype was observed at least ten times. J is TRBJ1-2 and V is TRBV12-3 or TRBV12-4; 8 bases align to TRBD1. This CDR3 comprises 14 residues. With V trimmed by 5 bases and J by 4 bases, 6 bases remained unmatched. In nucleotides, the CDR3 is TGTGCCAGCAGTAAGGACAGGGCTGGCTATGGCTACACCTTC. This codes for CASSKDRAGYGYTF.

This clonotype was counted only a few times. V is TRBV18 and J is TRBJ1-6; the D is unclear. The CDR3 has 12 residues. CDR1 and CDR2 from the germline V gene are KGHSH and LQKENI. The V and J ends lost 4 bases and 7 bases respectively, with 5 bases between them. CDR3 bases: TGTGCCAGCTCACGAGAAAATTCACCCCTCCACTTT. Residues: CASSRENSPLHF.

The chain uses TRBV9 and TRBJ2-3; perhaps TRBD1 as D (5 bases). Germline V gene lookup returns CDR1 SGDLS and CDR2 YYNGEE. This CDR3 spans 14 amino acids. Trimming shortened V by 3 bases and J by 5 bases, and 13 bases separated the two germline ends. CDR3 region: CASSGGSYVDTQYF. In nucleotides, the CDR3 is TGTGCCAGCAGCGGGGGCTCTTACGTAGATACGCAGTATTTT.

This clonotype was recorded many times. The CDR3 loop is CATSAGGNTEAFF. The CDR3 coding sequence is TGTGCCACCAGCGCAGGGGGCAACACTGAAGCTTTCTTT. The chain uses TRBV15 and TRBJ1-1; 8 nucleotides line up with TRBD1. After removal of 5 bases from V and 2 bases from J, the junction contained 1 base not matched to a gene. Germline V gene sequence: CDR1 LNHNV, CDR2 YYDKDF (reference sequence). The CDR3 contains 13 residues.

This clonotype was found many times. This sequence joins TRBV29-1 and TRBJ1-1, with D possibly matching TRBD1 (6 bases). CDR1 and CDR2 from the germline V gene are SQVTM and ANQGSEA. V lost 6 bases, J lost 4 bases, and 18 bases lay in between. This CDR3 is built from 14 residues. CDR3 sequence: CSVARGGLGTEAFF. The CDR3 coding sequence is TGCAGCGTAGCTCGAGGGGGGTTGGGCACTGAAGCTTTCTTT.

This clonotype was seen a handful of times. The CDR3 bases are TGTGCCAGCAAACAGGGTTCTGGGGCCAACGTCCTGACTTTC. Translated, it gives CASKQGSGANVLTF. The V gene is TRBV3-1, the J gene TRBJ2-6; possible D gene TRBD1, 6 bases. With 7 bases removed from V and 1 base from J, the gap between germline ends came to 8 bases. The CDR3 totals 14 residues. Looked up from germline, CDR1 is LGHDT and CDR2 is YNNKEL (reference sequence).

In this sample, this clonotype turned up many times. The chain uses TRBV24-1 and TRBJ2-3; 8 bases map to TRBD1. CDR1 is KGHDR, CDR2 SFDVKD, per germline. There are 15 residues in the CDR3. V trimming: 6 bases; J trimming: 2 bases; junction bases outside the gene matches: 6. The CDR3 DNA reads TGTGCCACCAGTTATCGGGACAGGATCACAGATACGCAGTATTTT. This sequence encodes CATSYRDRITDTQYF.